Shown below are 4 T cell receptor beta chains from a single sample sequenced in a study of blood T cell repertoires in COVID-19. The protocol was immunoSEQ multiplex PCR, while the TCRdb copy is restricted to in-frame clones and leaves out a portion. The sample has 120,000 to 150,000 clones, more than 75% seen once. Material: peripheral blood. Receptor source: a woman in her 50s with acute or convalescent COVID-19.

This chain uses TRBV3-1 (or the pseudogene TRBV3-2) with TRBJ1-2; 11 bases match TRBD1. CDR3 length: 17 residues. V shed 1 base, J shed 5 bases, and the junction held 9 bases outside the gene matches. Germline CDR1 and CDR2: LGHDT and YNNKEL (reference sequence). CDR3 in amino acids: CASSQGTGGVRVYGYTF. DNA of the CDR3: TGTGCCAGCAGCCAAGGGACAGGGGGCGTCCGGGTGTATGGCTACACCTTC.

The V gene is TRBV10-3, the J gene TRBJ1-4, with D perhaps matching TRBD1 (6 bases). The V and J ends lost 10 bases and 1 base respectively, with 13 bases between them. Germline V gene data show CDR1 as ENHRY and CDR2 as SYGVKD. This CDR3 comprises 14 residues. CDR3 sequence (DNA): TGTGCCACGGGAGGGGGGGAAACTAATGAAAAACTGTTTTTT. Translation gives CATGGGETNEKLFF.

The V gene is TRBV18, the J gene TRBJ1-2, with a weak D call TRBD1 (6 bases). The CDR3 is 13 amino acids. Trimming cost V 5 bases and J 4 bases, with 11 bases left between them. Germline lookup yields CDR1 KGHSH and CDR2 LQKENI. The CDR3 loop is CASSSDRTYGYTF. In DNA, the CDR3 is TGTGCCAGCTCAAGCGACAGGACCTATGGCTACACCTTC.

The chain carries TRBV4-1 and TRBJ1-2, with 8 bases aligning to TRBD1. In germline, CDR1 is MGHRA, CDR2 YSYEKL. The V gene end was trimmed by 5 bases and the J gene end by 4 bases; junction bases not matched to a gene: 9. The CDR3 length is 15 residues. CDR3 DNA sequence: TGCGCCAGCAGCACGACAGGGGCGGAAATCTATGGCTACACCTTC. Its protein is CASSTTGAEIYGYTF.